A single sample is the source of the 24 T cell receptor beta chains below, sequenced in a study of cytomegalovirus exposure and HLA in healthy donors. Sequencing was performed with immunoSEQ multiplex PCR; in TCRdb, only in-frame clones are kept and a portion is missing. Among some 86,000 clones listed, 80% to 95% were seen once. Sequenced material: PBMCs. These TCRs come from a woman aged 25 to 45 in good health and CMV-seronegative.

The V and J genes are TRBV7-9 and TRBJ1-2, with TRBD1 matching 9 bases. From germline, CDR1 is SEHNR and CDR2 FQNEAQ (reference sequence). V was clipped by 6 bases and J by 8 bases; unmatched bases: 10. This CDR3 region has 14 residues. In DNA form, the CDR3 reads TGTGCCAGCAGACTACCCGGGACAGGGAACGGCTACACCTTC. This sequence encodes CASRLPGTGNGYTF.

The chain couples TRBV28 to TRBJ1-2; the D gene is possibly TRBD1 (6 bases). This CDR3 has 12 amino acids. Germline V gene lookup returns CDR1 MDHEN and CDR2 SYDVKM. V lost 2 bases to trimming and J lost 10 bases, with 11 bases between them. The CDR3 region is CASSLQGTTYTF. CDR3 bases: TGTGCCAGCAGTTTACAGGGGACGACCTACACCTTC.

The chain has TRBV19 and TRBJ1-5; perhaps TRBD1 as D (6 bases). V was clipped by 2 bases and J by 3 bases, with 8 bases between them. The CDR3 is 14 amino acids. From germline, CDR1 is LNHDA and CDR2 SQIVND (reference sequence). The CDR3 region is CASSIRGSNQPQHF. CDR3 in DNA: TGTGCCAGTAGTATAAGGGGGTCCAATCAGCCCCAGCATTTT.

This rearrangement joins TRBV2 to TRBJ2-1, with 10 bases aligning to TRBD1. This CDR3 comprises 15 residues. The germline gives CDR1 SNHLY, CDR2 FYNNEI. J lost 4 bases, V lost 7 bases, and 7 bases had no gene match. The CDR3 sequence: CASKATGGEYNEQFF. The CDR3 region has the DNA TGTGCCAGCAAGGCGACAGGGGGCGAGTACAATGAGCAGTTCTTC.

This chain links TRBV11-1 with TRBJ2-1, with TRBD2 matching 11 bases. The CDR3 loop spans 14 amino acids. Germline V gene sequence: CDR1 SGHAT, CDR2 FQDESV (reference sequence). V was pared by 5 bases and J by 7 bases, with 4 bases of the junction left unmatched. The CDR3 DNA reads TGTGCCAGCAGCCCCCGGACTAGCGGGAATGAGCAGTTCTTC. This gives the protein CASSPRTSGNEQFF.

V gene TRBV2 combines with J gene TRBJ2-3; TRBD2 matches at 9 bases. The CDR3 sequence is 15 residues long. Germline V lookup: CDR1 SNHLY, CDR2 FYNNEI. The V gene end was trimmed by 3 bases and the J gene end by 4 bases; junction bases not matched to a gene: 5. Here the CDR3 reads CASSEGGGASDTQYF. CDR3 nucleotides: TGTGCCAGCAGTGAGGGCGGGGGGGCGTCAGATACGCAGTATTTT.

J is TRBJ2-3 and V is TRBV5-1; 7 positions match TRBD2. V lost 4 bases to trimming and J lost 3 bases; unmatched junction nucleotides: 11. The CDR3 is made up of 16 amino acids. Per the germline V gene, CDR1 is SGHRS and CDR2 is YFSETQ. The CDR3 DNA sequence: TGCGCCAGCAGCAAACCCAGCGGGACCCCGACAGATACGCAGTATTTT. Protein: CASSKPSGTPTDTQYF.

This chain links TRBV28 with TRBJ1-1, with a possible D match to TRBD1 (6 bases). Looked up from germline, CDR1 is MDHEN and CDR2 is SYDVKM. This CDR3 is 14 amino acids long. V lost 5 bases to trimming and J lost 4 bases, with 14 bases between them. The CDR3 DNA reads as TGTGCCAGCAGTACCCCGACAGGACCCACTGAAGCTTTCTTT. Translated, it gives CASSTPTGPTEAFF.

This sequence joins TRBV2 and TRBJ1-1; D is perhaps TRBD1 (5 bases). The CDR3 runs 13 residues. Germline V gives CDR1 SNHLY, CDR2 FYNNEI. Trimming left V 7 bases short and J 0 bases short, with 9 bases between. The CDR3 coding sequence is TGTGCCAGCACTAAGGACATGAACACTGAAGCTTTCTTT. It translates to CASTKDMNTEAFF. Using reference TRBV2 and TRBJ1-1 for the parts outside the CDR3, the full variable domain is EPEVTQTPSHQVTQMGQEVILRCVPISNHLYFYWYRQILGQKVEFLVSFYNNEISEKSEIFDDQFSVERPDGSNFTLKIRSTKLEDSAMYFCASTKDMNTEAFFGQGTRLTVV.

The rearrangement joins TRBV4-3 to TRBJ2-6, with 8 bases that match TRBD2. The V gene end was trimmed by 2 bases and the J gene end by 0 bases; junction bases not matched to a gene: 6. The CDR3 totals 18 residues. Germline CDR1 LGHNA, CDR2 YSLEER. The chain's CDR3 is CASSQHGGGLSGANVLTF. The CDR3 region has the DNA TGCGCCAGCAGCCAACACGGCGGGGGGCTCTCTGGGGCCAACGTCCTGACTTTC.

The chain uses TRBV2 and TRBJ2-7, with TRBD2 matching over 7 bases. V shed 6 bases and J 0 bases; nucleotides not matched to a gene: 2. This CDR3 has 13 residues. The germline V gene has CDR1 SNHLY and CDR2 FYNNEI. The CDR3 coding sequence is TGTGCCAGCAGGGCGGGAGCCTCCTACGAGCAGTACTTC. Its protein product is CASRAGASYEQYF.

This sequence joins TRBV9 and TRBJ1-1; TRBD1 agrees at 10 bases. This CDR3 spans 16 amino acids. Germline V lookup: CDR1 SGDLS, CDR2 YYNGEE. J lost 0 bases, V lost 6 bases, and 8 bases had no gene match. The CDR3 loop reads CASIRQGATMNTEAFF. As DNA, the CDR3 is TGTGCCAGCATTCGACAGGGGGCCACCATGAACACTGAAGCTTTCTTT.

This chain uses TRBV27 with TRBJ2-6, with D possibly TRBD1 on 6 matching bases. The germline CDR1 and CDR2 sequences are MNHEY and SMNVEV (reference sequence). The CDR3 totals 18 residues. V dropped 5 bases and J dropped 0 bases, with 17 bases sitting between them. The CDR3 loop reads CASSHRDRRPSGANVLTF. Here the CDR3 DNA reads TGTGCCAGCAGTCACAGGGACCGACGACCCTCTGGGGCCAACGTCCTGACTTTC.

The chain carries TRBV29-1 and TRBJ1-1; D ambiguous. The ends were cut back, 1 base at V and 4 bases at J, with 4 bases in the middle. The length of the CDR3 is 11 residues. The germline V gene has CDR1 SQVTM and CDR2 ANQGSEA. CDR3 region: CSVEGATEAFF. The CDR3 DNA reads TGCAGCGTTGAAGGGGCCACTGAAGCTTTCTTT.

The V call is TRBV7-6, the J call TRBJ1-1; 11 bases match TRBD1. CDR3 length: 15 amino acids. In germline, CDR1 is SGHVS, CDR2 FNYEAQ. V gave up 5 bases and J gave up 3 bases; unmatched junction bases: 5. The DNA of the CDR3 is TGTGCCAGCAGCGTGGGACAGGGGGTGGACACTGAAGCTTTCTTT. This gives the protein CASSVGQGVDTEAFF.

This clone showed up just once. This chain links TRBV21-1 with TRBJ1-5. TRBV21-1 is classified as a pseudogene. This CDR3 region has 12 residues. The CDR3 sequence: CASSANNQPQHF. CDR3 sequence (DNA): TGTGCCAGCAGCGCGAACAATCAGCCCCAGCATTTT.

This clone was picked up one time. The gene calls are TRBV19 and TRBJ1-2; D unclear. This CDR3 spans 19 amino acids. Germline V gives CDR1 LNHDA, CDR2 SQIVND (reference sequence). The ends were cut back, 6 bases at V and 4 bases at J, with 30 bases in the middle. The CDR3 nucleotides read TGTGCCAGTAGGACCCCGAACGGGATAGCTGCCAACGCCGGCTATGGCTACACCTTC. This translates into CASRTPNGIAANAGYGYTF.

The table lists this clone with a count of one. The chain uses TRBV9 and TRBJ2-2; 7 bases match TRBD2. Germline loops: CDR1 SGDLS, CDR2 YYNGEE. The CDR3 is 18 residues long. Trimming at V came to 3 bases and at J to 0 bases, leaving 11 bases not matched to a gene. The CDR3 DNA follows: TGTGCCAGCAGCGGCTCATCGCTGACTAGCTCGAACACCGGGGAGCTGTTTTTT. Translating gives CASSGSSLTSSNTGELFF.

This sequence joins TRBV5-6 and TRBJ1-1; D unclear. Trimming removed 1 base at V and 3 bases at J, with 10 bases between. CDR1 SGHDT and CDR2 YYEEEE come from the germline V gene. CDR3 length: 14 residues. In DNA form, the CDR3 reads TGTGCCAGCAGCTTGTTTGACACCCACACTGAAGCTTTCTTT. It is translated as CASSLFDTHTEAFF.

The V gene is TRBV2, the J gene TRBJ2-2; TRBD1 matches at 7 bases. This CDR3 is 14 amino acids long. V was clipped by 6 bases and J by 5 bases; unmatched bases: 6. Germline V gene sequence: CDR1 SNHLY, CDR2 FYNNEI. DNA of the CDR3: TGTGCCAGCAGCGACAGGGCGGCGACCGGGGAGCTGTTTTTT. This sequence encodes CASSDRAATGELFF.

The chain recombines TRBV5-8 with TRBJ1-1; D ambiguous. V was shortened by 3 bases and J by 2 bases, with 11 bases between the two germline ends. The CDR3 has 14 amino acids. Germline CDR1 reads SGHTS; CDR2 reads YDEGEE. In nucleotides, the CDR3 is TGTGCCAGCAGCTGGGCAGCACCAAACACTGAAGCTTTCTTT. Translation gives CASSWAAPNTEAFF.

V gene TRBV4-1 combines with J gene TRBJ2-1, with 11 nucleotides matching TRBD2. The germline gives CDR1 MGHRA, CDR2 YSYEKL. V lost 5 bases, J lost 8 bases, and 8 bases stayed unmatched. The CDR3 runs to 15 residues. The CDR3 DNA reads as TGCGCCAGCAGCACTACTAGCGGGAGTCTGGATGAGCAGTTCTTC. It translates to CASSTTSGSLDEQFF.

This chain connects TRBV5-1 to TRBJ1-1; 8 bases fit TRBD1. Germline values: CDR1 SGHRS, CDR2 YFSETQ. V gave up 4 bases and J gave up 2 bases; unmatched junction bases: 4. The length of the CDR3 is 14 residues. The CDR3 bases are TGCGCCAGCAGCCTGGACAGGGCTAACACTGAAGCTTTCTTT. Its translation is CASSLDRANTEAFF.

V usage is TRBV5-1 and J usage is TRBJ2-7, with D possibly TRBD2 on 5 matching bases. V was cut by 0 bases and J by 2 bases, with 12 bases left in between. CDR1 is SGHRS, CDR2 YFSETQ, per germline. This CDR3 has 15 residues. CDR3 region: CASSLAGSGTYEQYF. The DNA of the CDR3 is TGCGCCAGCAGCTTGGCGGGCAGCGGAACCTACGAGCAGTACTTC.